What follows are 14 T cell receptor beta chains derived from one specimen sequenced in a study of blood T cell repertoires in COVID-19. Sequenced by immunoSEQ multiplex PCR; TCRdb stores in-frame clones only, minus some. The sample has roughly 180,000 clones, roughly 88% seen once. The material sequenced was peripheral blood. These receptors were obtained from a woman aged 40-49 years with COVID-19, enrolled during active disease.

A single count supports this clone. CDR3 in DNA: TGTGCCAGCAGCTTCGGGGGCACTGAAGCTTTCTTT. Its translation is CASSFGGTEAFF. The chain couples TRBV5-8 to TRBJ1-1; tentatively, D is TRBD1 (5 bases). This CDR3 comprises 12 residues. V shed 2 bases and J shed 4 bases, with 6 bases lying between them. The germline CDR1 and CDR2 sequences are SGHTS and YDEGEE.

J is TRBJ2-5 and V is TRBV6-5, with D possibly being TRBD1 (6 bases). The V end was cut by 9 bases, the J end by 2 bases, with 16 bases between. The CDR3 runs 14 residues. Germline-derived CDR1 and CDR2 are MNHEY and SVGAGI. The chain's CDR3 is CASSFSQGQETQYF. CDR3 coding DNA: TGTGCCAGTAGCTTCTCACAGGGACAAGAGACCCAGTACTTC.

In this sample, this clone turned up once. The rearrangement links TRBV14 to TRBJ2-6; D is uncertain. The V end was cut by 1 base, the J end by 14 bases, with 9 bases between. The CDR3 is 12 residues long. Germline V gene sequence: CDR1 SGHDN, CDR2 FVKESK. The CDR3 DNA is TGTGCCAGCAGCCAAGCTCGCAGGTTCCTGACTTTC. It yields the protein CASSQARRFLTF.

V gene TRBV19 combines with J gene TRBJ1-5; 9 nucleotides line up with TRBD1. Trimming cost V 3 bases and J 5 bases; bases outside gene matches: 8. Germline CDR1 and CDR2: LNHDA and SQIVND (reference sequence). The CDR3 contains 16 residues. CDR3 sequence: CASSIEGTGTYQPQHF. DNA for the CDR3: TGTGCCAGTAGTATTGAGGGGACAGGGACTTATCAGCCCCAGCATTTT.

The chain carries TRBV4-1 and TRBJ2-4; the match to TRBD2 covers 12 bases. Germline V gives CDR1 MGHRA, CDR2 YSYEKL. The CDR3 is 20 amino acids. Unmatched junction bases numbered 12, after V lost 0 bases and J lost 3 bases. The CDR3 here is CASSQEELAGGWVGKNIQYF. In DNA form, the CDR3 reads TGCGCCAGCAGCCAAGAAGAACTAGCGGGAGGTTGGGTTGGCAAAAACATTCAGTACTTC.

The CDR3 protein is CSVWANQETQYF. CDR3 in DNA: TGCAGCGTTTGGGCAAACCAAGAGACCCAGTACTTC. V and J are TRBV29-1 and TRBJ2-5; D uncertain. V was shortened by 5 bases and J by 0 bases, with 7 bases between the two germline ends. The CDR3 runs 12 residues. The germline gives CDR1 SQVTM, CDR2 ANQGSEA.

The V call is TRBV13, the J call TRBJ1-2, with 7 bases matching TRBD1. The CDR3 is 13 amino acids. Unmatched junction bases numbered 7, after V lost 5 bases and J lost 7 bases. Germline loops: CDR1 PRHDT, CDR2 FYEKMQ (reference sequence). The CDR3 bases are TGTGCCAGCAGCGGAGGGGGCCTAAGTGGCTACACCTTC. Protein sequence: CASSGGGLSGYTF.

This clone is a singleton in its sample. This chain uses TRBV5-4 with TRBJ1-4; 10 nucleotides match TRBD1. Germline lookup yields CDR1 SGHNT and CDR2 YYREEE (reference sequence). With V trimmed by 2 bases and J by 8 bases, 6 bases remained unmatched. The CDR3 contains 15 residues. The CDR3 DNA follows: TGTGCCAGCAGCTTCTCACGGGACAGGGGAGAAAAACTGTTTTTT. Protein sequence: CASSFSRDRGEKLFF.

The chain carries TRBV19 and TRBJ2-5; maybe TRBD1 (6 bases). CDR1 is LNHDA, CDR2 SQIVND, per germline (reference sequence). The V and J ends lost 7 bases and 4 bases respectively, with 13 bases between them. CDR3 length equals 13 residues. In nucleotides, the CDR3 is TGTGCCAGTAAAACAGGGACGGGAGAGACCCAGTACTTC. Translated: CASKTGTGETQYF. The full variable domain, completed using reference TRBV19 and TRBJ2-5, is DGGITQSPKYLFRKEGQNVTLSCEQNLNHDAMYWYRQDPGQGLRLIYYSQIVNDFQKGDIAEGYSVSREKKESFPLTVTSAQKNPTAFYLCASKTGTGETQYFGPGTRLLVL.

The rearrangement uses TRBV3-1 (or the pseudogene TRBV3-2) and TRBJ2-1; 8 bases align to TRBD2. CDR1 and CDR2 from the germline V gene are LGHDT and YNNKEL (reference sequence). J was trimmed by 6 bases and V by 6 bases; bases with no gene match: 4. The CDR3 spans 13 residues. The CDR3 coding sequence is TGTGCCAGCAGTAGCGGGGCGCCCAATGAGCAGTTCTTC. Protein: CASSSGAPNEQFF.

This chain links TRBV5-1 with TRBJ1-5; TRBD1 is a possible D gene (6 bases). The CDR3 sequence is 14 residues long. Germline-derived CDR1 and CDR2 are SGHRS and YFSETQ. The ends were cut back, 0 bases at V and 7 bases at J, with 11 bases in the middle. DNA of the CDR3: TGCGCCAGCAGCTTGGAATGGGGGCAACAGCCCCAGCATTTT. Encoded protein: CASSLEWGQQPQHF.

The chain has TRBV18 and TRBJ1-4; D gene unclear. The CDR3 runs to 15 residues. Germline V lookup: CDR1 KGHSH, CDR2 LQKENI. V lost 5 bases and J 6 bases, leaving 16 bases between the germline ends. DNA of the CDR3: TGTGCCAGCTCAGAACTCAGATCCGGGGATGAAAAACTGTTTTTT. Its translation is CASSELRSGDEKLFF.

The V and J genes are TRBV28 and TRBJ2-1; 7 nucleotides agree with TRBD2. V was pared by 5 bases and J by 8 bases, with 9 bases of the junction left unmatched. Germline loops: CDR1 MDHEN, CDR2 SYDVKM. The CDR3 spans 14 residues. The chain's CDR3 is CASSKGGAGHEQFF. CDR3 coding DNA: TGTGCCAGCAGTAAGGGAGGGGCAGGCCATGAGCAGTTCTTC.

The chain employs TRBV7-9 and TRBJ2-3; 10 bases align to TRBD1. This CDR3 has 15 amino acids. The ends lost 2 bases at V and 4 bases at J; junction bases unmatched: 3. Germline V gene data show CDR1 as SEHNR and CDR2 as FQNEAQ (reference sequence). The CDR3 spells CASSLRGTGADTQYF. CDR3 in DNA: TGTGCCAGCAGCTTACGGGGGACAGGGGCAGATACGCAGTATTTT.